This passage covers 23 T cell receptor beta chains from one sample sequenced in a study of cytomegalovirus exposure and HLA in healthy donors. The primer mix had 60 Vbeta and 13 Jbeta primers. The method was immunoSEQ multiplex PCR; TCRdb's version includes in-frame clones alone and lacks a portion of them. In the table there are some 120,000 clones, 9% to 10% of which are singletons. The sample comprised PBMCs. Receptors originate from a young man in good health and CMV-seronegative.

This clone has a handful of counts. This chain uses TRBV6-4 with TRBJ2-3; 7 nucleotides align to TRBD2. The ends lost 2 bases at V and 2 bases at J; junction bases unmatched: 7. Per germline, CDR1 MRHNA and CDR2 SNTAGT. The CDR3 length is 16 residues. The CDR3 region is CASSDNTGGPTDTQYF. CDR3 nucleotide sequence: TGTGCCAGCAGTGACAATACGGGGGGTCCCACAGATACGCAGTATTTT.

The chain couples TRBV4-1 to TRBJ2-7; 7 nucleotides agree with TRBD2. The germline CDR1 and CDR2 sequences are MGHRA and YSYEKL. The CDR3 has 15 amino acids. Losses at the gene ends were 0 bases for V and 3 bases for J; bases not matched to a gene: 5. CDR3 region: CASSQDSTSSYEQYF. As DNA, the CDR3 is TGCGCCAGCAGCCAAGATTCGACTAGCAGCTACGAGCAGTACTTC.

This clone came up a few times. This chain links TRBV30 with TRBJ2-6; D possibly corresponds to TRBD2 (5 bases). Germline V lookup: CDR1 GTSNPN, CDR2 SVGIG (reference sequence). Deletions cut 5 bases from V and 1 base from J, with 12 bases between. The CDR3 is 15 amino acids. CDR3 amino acids: CAWSRVGSGANVLTF. In nucleotides, the CDR3 is TGTGCCTGGTCGCGGGTAGGGTCTGGGGCCAACGTCCTGACTTTC.

This clone has just a few counts. The chain combines TRBV9 with TRBJ1-1; D possibly corresponds to TRBD1 (5 bases). The germline CDR1 and CDR2 sequences are SGDLS and YYNGEE. The CDR3 contains 13 residues. V shed 4 bases and J shed 3 bases, with 10 bases lying between them. CDR3 loop: CASSRGWDTEAFF. CDR3 nucleotide sequence: TGTGCCAGCAGCAGGGGATGGGACACTGAAGCTTTCTTT.

This clone was seen a handful of times. The rearrangement joins TRBV5-6 to TRBJ2-1, with 9 nucleotides matching TRBD1. CDR3 size: 16 residues. V lost 4 bases and J lost 2; bases outside the gene matches: 7. Germline values: CDR1 SGHDT, CDR2 YYEEEE. CDR3 residues: CASSTGTGTPYNEQFF. The CDR3 coding sequence is TGTGCCAGCAGCACGGGGACAGGGACACCCTACAATGAGCAGTTCTTC.

A few counts support this clone. This chain uses TRBV10-3 with TRBJ2-1; D not certain. With 0 bases removed from V and 6 bases from J, the gap between germline ends came to 12 bases. Germline CDR1 is ENHRY and CDR2 is SYGVKD. This CDR3 has 15 amino acids. CDR3 residues: CAISESTRRRNEQFF. Written as DNA, the CDR3 is TGTGCCATCAGTGAGTCGACTCGACGTCGCAATGAGCAGTTCTTC.

Concerning this clone itself: At one of its ends the junction is not consistent with the germline gene, which may arise from a read error. The chain links TRBV5-6 to TRBJ1-1; D unresolved. The CDR3 is 12 amino acids. Germline CDR1 reads SGHDT; CDR2 reads YYEEEE. Here the CDR3 reads CASSPWTSSPTF. CDR3 nucleotide sequence: TGTGCCAGCAGCCCGTGGACTTCCTCCCCGACCTTT.

This clone was seen only a few times. The chain recombines TRBV6-4 with TRBJ2-5; 11 bases are a match to TRBD2. Trimming removed 5 bases from V and 2 bases from J; junction bases left unmatched: 4. Germline V lookup: CDR1 MRHNA, CDR2 SNTAGT. The CDR3 loop spans 15 amino acids. CDR3 DNA sequence: TGTGCCAGCAGTCCGGGACTAGCGGATCAAGAGACCCAGTACTTC. Translation: CASSPGLADQETQYF.

This clone appeared a few times. V usage is TRBV6-5 and J usage is TRBJ1-5; D might be TRBD1 (6 bases). The CDR3 has 14 amino acids. V lost 0 bases and J 4 bases, leaving 7 bases between the germline ends. Germline CDR1 is MNHEY and CDR2 is SVGAGI. The CDR3 DNA is TGTGCCAGCAGTTACTCGGGACAAAATCAGCCCCAGCATTTT. Its translation is CASSYSGQNQPQHF.

The chain recombines TRBV5-1 with TRBJ1-6; TRBD1 is a possible D gene (5 bases). The germline V and J ends were trimmed by 0 bases and 6 bases, with 10 bases remaining between them. This CDR3 comprises 15 residues. The germline gives CDR1 SGHRS, CDR2 YFSETQ. CDR3 sequence reads: CASSLVGGFNSPLHF. CDR3 coding DNA: TGCGCCAGCAGCTTGGTGGGGGGGTTTAATTCACCCCTCCACTTT. The full variable domain, with the rest looked up from reference TRBV5-1 and TRBJ1-6, is KAGVTQTPRYLIKTRGQQVTLSCSPISGHRSVSWYQQTPGQGLQFLFEYFSETQRNKGNFPGRFSGRQFSNSRSEMNVSTLELGDSALYLCASSLVGGFNSPLHFGNGTRLTVT.

This clone was found a few times. The chain is built from TRBV5-1 and TRBJ2-7; 7 nucleotides line up with TRBD1. Germline trimming cut 4 bases from V and 7 bases from J; bases unmatched to any gene: 14. The V gene's germline CDR1 is SGHRS and CDR2 YFSETQ. This CDR3 spans 15 amino acids. CDR3: CASSPDDRALNEQYF. The CDR3 coding sequence is TGCGCCAGCAGCCCAGATGACAGGGCCCTTAATGAGCAGTACTTC.

The V gene is TRBV9, the J gene TRBJ1-1; unclear D gene. This CDR3 region has 13 residues. Trimming removed 1 base at V and 2 bases at J, with 6 bases between. Germline CDR1 is SGDLS and CDR2 is YYNGEE. The CDR3 protein is CASSVHSNTEAFF. Written as DNA, the CDR3 is TGTGCCAGCAGCGTACATAGTAACACTGAAGCTTTCTTT.

The chain is built from TRBV30 and TRBJ2-7, with TRBD2 as a possible D gene (7 bases). The germline V and J ends were trimmed by 8 bases and 4 bases, with 18 bases remaining between them. The CDR3 has 13 amino acids. Per germline, CDR1 GTSNPN and CDR2 SVGIG (reference sequence). CDR3 protein: CAGTRGGGYEQYF. The CDR3 DNA is TGTGCCGGGACGAGGGGAGGGGGATACGAGCAGTACTTC.

The rearrangement uses TRBV5-5 and TRBJ1-2; the D is unclear. Germline V lookup: CDR1 SGHKS, CDR2 YYEKEE (reference sequence). V was cut by 1 base and J by 6 bases, with 10 bases left in between. CDR3 length equals 13 residues. The CDR3 nucleotides read TGTGCCAGCAGCTTGCGGGGAGATGATGGCTACACCTTC. Protein: CASSLRGDDGYTF.

This sequence joins TRBV4-1 and TRBJ1-4, with D possibly TRBD1 on 5 matching bases. This CDR3 is built from 13 residues. CDR1 is MGHRA, CDR2 YSYEKL, per germline. V was cut by 6 bases and J by 4 bases, with 9 bases left in between. In DNA, the CDR3 is TGCGCCAGCAGTCCCCAGGGTAATGAAAAACTGTTTTTT. Translation: CASSPQGNEKLFF.

This clone occurred a few times. The genes are TRBV28 and TRBJ1-3; 8 bases line up with TRBD1. The CDR3 totals 15 residues. CDR1 and CDR2 from the germline V gene are MDHEN and SYDVKM. V dropped 6 bases and J dropped 2; count of bases not matched to a gene: 6. The CDR3 loop is CASSLLQGAGNTIYF. CDR3 sequence (DNA): TGTGCCAGCAGCCTACTACAGGGGGCTGGAAACACCATATATTTT.

The table lists this clone with a few counts. The chain carries TRBV7-9 and TRBJ2-5; 8 positions match TRBD1. Germline CDR1 is SEHNR and CDR2 is FQNEAQ (reference sequence). This CDR3 spans 15 amino acids. J lost 3 bases, V lost 3 bases, and 6 bases had no gene match. CDR3 residues: CASSFPRGREETQYF. For the CDR3, the DNA is TGTGCCAGCAGCTTCCCCAGGGGGCGCGAAGAGACCCAGTACTTC.

This clone turned up a few times. The V call is TRBV5-4, the J call TRBJ2-5, with a tentative D call TRBD2 (6 bases). This CDR3 spans 14 amino acids. Germline CDR1 SGHNT, CDR2 YYREEE (reference sequence). Trimming cost V 3 bases and J 2 bases, with 11 bases left between them. For the CDR3, the DNA is TGTGCCAGCAGCTCCGGTGGGAGGCAAGAGACCCAGTACTTC. This sequence encodes CASSSGGRQETQYF.

This clone has just a few counts. The V gene is TRBV5-4, the J gene TRBJ1-1; no clear D. Trimming stripped 2 bases from V and 1 base from J, with 9 bases between. The CDR3 length is 14 residues. Germline assignment: CDR1 SGHNT and CDR2 YYREEE (reference sequence). The chain's CDR3 is CASSFSTANTEAFF. DNA for the CDR3: TGTGCCAGCAGCTTTAGTACAGCGAACACTGAAGCTTTCTTT.

The rearrangement uses TRBV20-1 and TRBJ2-7; no clear D gene. Germline V gene sequence: CDR1 DFQATT, CDR2 SNEGSKA (reference sequence). Trimming cost V 5 bases and J 6 bases, with 11 bases left between them. The CDR3 consists of 11 residues. For the CDR3, the DNA is TGCAGTGCTGCCCGTTCGAGCGAGCAGTACTTC. Translated, it gives CSAARSSEQYF.

This clone was seen a handful of times. The chain uses TRBV7-2 and TRBJ2-5; 11 bases are a match to TRBD2. This CDR3 region has 16 residues. Trimming removed 5 bases from V and 5 bases from J; junction bases left unmatched: 10. Germline CDR1 and CDR2: SGHTA and FQGNSA. The DNA of the CDR3 is TGTGCCAGCAGCCCAAAACTAGCGGGAGCTTTGGAGACCCAGTACTTC. As protein: CASSPKLAGALETQYF. Full variable domain (rest looked up from reference TRBV7-2 and TRBJ2-5): GAGVSQSPSNKVTEKGKDVELRCDPISGHTALYWYRQSLGQGLEFLIYFQGNSAPDKSGLPSDRFSAERTGGSVSTLTIQRTQQEDSAVYLCASSPKLAGALETQYFGPGTRLLVL.

The V call is TRBV6-1, the J call TRBJ2-3; 7 nucleotides align to TRBD2. The V and J ends lost 2 bases and 4 bases, in that order; junction bases with no gene match: 12. From germline, CDR1 is MNHNS and CDR2 SASEGT. There are 17 residues in the CDR3. The chain's CDR3 is CASSEIQRTRGADTQYF. The DNA of the CDR3 is TGTGCCAGCAGTGAAATCCAACGGACCCGGGGGGCAGATACGCAGTATTTT.

The sample holds a few counts of this clone. This sequence joins TRBV19 and TRBJ2-1; 12 bases map to TRBD2. The V and J ends lost 0 bases and 6 bases, in that order; junction bases with no gene match: 3. The CDR3 runs to 16 residues. CDR1 and CDR2 (germline): LNHDA, SQIVND (reference sequence). CDR3 amino acids: CASSIDPSGRGNEQFF. CDR3 nucleotide sequence: TGTGCCAGTAGTATAGATCCTAGCGGGAGGGGCAATGAGCAGTTCTTC.